This T cell receptor beta chain comes out of a study of blood T cell repertoires in COVID-19. The V end lost 5 bases, the J end lost 2 bases, and 16 bases lay between the germline ends. Germline-derived CDR1 and CDR2 are SGHNT and YYREEE (reference sequence). This CDR3 is built from 15 residues. The data were produced by immunoSEQ multiplex PCR, yet TCRdb's version contains in-frame clones alone and is incomplete. The sample consists of more than 200,000 clones, roughly 87% of them appearing once. The sequencing sample was made of PBMCs or T cells enriched from blood (not recorded which). The TCR was taken from a man younger than 40 in a cohort exposed to, infected with or recovered from COVID-19 (not recorded which). This chain connects TRBV5-4 to TRBJ1-2, with D perhaps matching TRBD1 (5 bases). The CDR3 DNA follows: TGTGCCAGCAGTACGGTAGGGGTCCTCAACTATGGCTACACCTTC. The encoded protein is CASSTVGVLNYGYTF.